These 13 T cell receptor beta chains came from one sample sequenced in a study of T cell responses to AZD1222 COVID-19 vaccine. Profiled with immunoSEQ multiplex PCR; TCRdb holds only in-frame clones, not every one. The profile covers 94,000 or so clones, with under 90% appearing a single time and approximately 30% taken by the ten largest. The input for sequencing was peripheral blood, taken on day 0 of AZD1222 vaccination. The receptors come from an adult in good health.

The V gene is TRBV28, the J gene TRBJ2-7; 9 bases match TRBD1. The V and J ends lost 4 bases and 4 bases, in that order; junction bases with no gene match: 11. The CDR3 totals 16 residues. The germline CDR1 and CDR2 sequences are MDHEN and SYDVKM. CDR3 in amino acids: CASSSPAGTGTYEQYF. CDR3 in DNA: TGTGCCAGCAGTTCCCCCGCCGGGACAGGGACTTACGAGCAGTACTTC.

The V call is TRBV5-6, the J call TRBJ2-5, with D perhaps matching TRBD2 (5 bases). Germline CDR1 and CDR2: SGHDT and YYEEEE. The CDR3 spans 13 residues. V lost 4 bases, J lost 3 bases, and 10 bases lay in between. CDR3 region: CASSTRGEETQYF. Here the CDR3 DNA reads TGTGCCAGCAGCACACGGGGTGAAGAGACCCAGTACTTC.

The chain employs TRBV7-9 and TRBJ1-6; 7 bases are a match to TRBD1. Trimming took 6 bases from V and 6 from J; bases not matched to a gene: 2. CDR3 size: 13 residues. Germline V gene lookup returns CDR1 SEHNR and CDR2 FQNEAQ (reference sequence). CDR3 protein: CASRGQTNSPLHF. DNA of the CDR3: TGTGCCAGCAGGGGACAGACTAATTCACCCCTCCACTTT.

The chain links TRBV12-3 or TRBV12-4 to TRBJ1-6; 7 bases line up with TRBD1. The CDR3 runs 13 residues. J gave up 9 bases and V 6 bases, and 5 bases lay outside the gene matches. The CDR3 loop reads CASRLGGRSPLHF. The CDR3 DNA follows: TGTGCCAGCAGACTAGGGGGCCGTTCACCCCTCCACTTT.

The chain joins TRBV11-2 to TRBJ2-3; 8 bases are a match to TRBD2. The CDR3 has 16 amino acids. CDR1 is SGHAT and CDR2 is FQNNGV in the germline V gene. V gave up 7 bases and J gave up 3 bases; unmatched junction bases: 12. The CDR3 nucleotides are TGTGCCAGCACCTCGACGGGAGGGCCCCCAACAGATACGCAGTATTTT. It encodes CASTSTGGPPTDTQYF.

J is TRBJ1-2 and V is TRBV28; TRBD1 might be the D (5 bases). The CDR3 has 16 residues. Germline-derived CDR1 and CDR2 are MDHEN and SYDVKM. Trimming stripped 4 bases from V and 3 bases from J, with 18 bases between. CDR3 bases: TGTGCCAGCAGTTCCCCTCAGGGCCGTGGGGACTATGGCTACACCTTC. The encoded protein is CASSSPQGRGDYGYTF.

This clone was observed once. V gene TRBV7-9 combines with J gene TRBJ2-3; possible D gene TRBD2, 6 bases. This CDR3 region has 16 residues. Trimming cost V 1 base and J 5 bases, with 16 bases left between them. Germline values: CDR1 SEHNR, CDR2 FQNEAQ (reference sequence). DNA of the CDR3: TGTGCCAGCAGCTTAGGAGGTACGGGAGCGGTAGATACGCAGTATTTT. It is translated as CASSLGGTGAVDTQYF.

This clone has only one observation. CDR3: CSVETSADTQYF. CDR3 in DNA: TGCAGCGTTGAGACTAGCGCAGATACGCAGTATTTT. V gene TRBV29-1 combines with J gene TRBJ2-3; 8 nucleotides align to TRBD2. Germline V gene data show CDR1 as SQVTM and CDR2 as ANQGSEA. The CDR3 consists of 12 residues. Losses at the gene ends were 3 bases for V and 4 bases for J; bases not matched to a gene: 0.

This chain connects TRBV27 to TRBJ2-7; TRBD1 agrees at 7 bases. There are 14 residues in the CDR3. The junction had 10 bases not matched to a gene; V was cut back by 5 bases and J by 6 bases. Germline CDR1 reads MNHEY; CDR2 reads SMNVEV (reference sequence). CDR3 sequence reads: CASSPTGTSREQYF. CDR3 sequence (DNA): TGTGCCAGCAGTCCGACAGGGACCTCTCGCGAGCAGTACTTC.

The chain has TRBV28 and TRBJ1-2, with D uncertain. Germline CDR1 and CDR2: MDHEN and SYDVKM. The CDR3 totals 13 residues. V lost 0 bases to trimming and J lost 4 bases, with 6 bases between them. The CDR3, as DNA: TGTGCCAGCAGTTTATGGGACGGCTATGGCTACACCTTC. Encoded protein: CASSLWDGYGYTF.

The genes are TRBV7-2 and TRBJ2-1, with D possibly TRBD1 on 6 matching bases. Per the germline V gene, CDR1 is SGHTA and CDR2 is FQGNSA. The CDR3 is 15 residues long. With 4 bases removed from V and 9 bases from J, the gap between germline ends came to 19 bases. CDR3 nucleotide sequence: TGTGCCAGCAGCTCTACCGGGACAAGAGCCAGTGAGCAGTTCTTC. Translating it yields CASSSTGTRASEQFF. The full variable domain, its missing parts supplied by reference TRBV7-2 and TRBJ2-1, is GAGVSQSPSNKVTEKGKDVELRCDPISGHTALYWYRQSLGQGLEFLIYFQGNSAPDKSGLPSDRFSAERTGGSVSTLTIQRTQQEDSAVYLCASSSTGTRASEQFFGPGTRLTVL.

The rearrangement links TRBV2 to TRBJ2-7, with a tentative D call TRBD2 (6 bases). The CDR3 contains 15 residues. The V and J ends lost 8 bases and 0 bases respectively, with 17 bases between them. Germline lookup yields CDR1 SNHLY and CDR2 FYNNEI. The CDR3 is CASRYLGGGSYEQYF. In DNA form, the CDR3 reads TGTGCCAGCCGTTACTTGGGGGGTGGCTCCTACGAGCAGTACTTC.

The chain combines TRBV2 with TRBJ1-3; D uncertain. The germline V gene encodes CDR1 SNHLY and CDR2 FYNNEI. V was clipped by 7 bases and J by 0 bases, with 7 bases between them. The CDR3 runs 13 residues. The CDR3 loop reads CASNQDSGNTIYF. In DNA, the CDR3 is TGTGCCAGCAACCAGGACTCTGGAAACACCATATATTTT.